These T cell receptor beta chains were read from a single sample in a study of shared clonotypes between healthy human individuals. Method: immunoSEQ multiplex PCR; TCRdb's copy keeps in-frame clones and lacks some. The profile covers 2 million to 2.5 million clones, with 92% appearing a single time and approximately 0.4% taken by the ten largest. The material sequenced was naive CD4+ T cells from PBMCs. Receptors were obtained from a man aged 18 to 30 in good health. Some clones in this sample may be carry-over from other donors' samples. The CDR3 runs from the conserved cysteine through the conserved F or W. The order of the fields is clone size, J gene, D gene, V gene, CDR3 protein, CDR3 DNA. The D gene is left open where the match is weak. Size values are once, few and many counts, or a class for expanded clones, and some rows have none.

few,TRBJ1-2,.,TRBV18,CASSPGLGEKGYTF,TGTGCCAGCTCACCAGGGCTGGGAGAGAAAGGCTACACCTTC
.,TRBJ2-7,.,TRBV7-9,CASYPSWGHHEQYF,TGTGCCAGCTACCCGTCGTGGGGGCATCACGAGCAGTACTTC
.,TRBJ2-1,.,TRBV7-2,CASSFRPPEQFF,TGTGCCAGCAGCTTCCGTCCGCCTGAGCAGTTCTTC
.,TRBJ2-1,.,TRBV7-3,CASSLGLSSYNEQFF,TGTGCCAGCAGCTTGGGGCTAAGTTCCTACAATGAGCAGTTCTTC
.,TRBJ2-1,TRBD2,TRBV5-4,CASTARLAGHNEQFF,TGTGCCAGCACTGCCCGACTAGCGGGGCACAATGAGCAGTTCTTC
.,TRBJ2-1,TRBD1,TRBV4-2,CASSPDRGRNEQFF,TGTGCCAGCAGCCCTGACAGGGGTAGGAATGAGCAGTTCTTC
.,TRBJ1-1,.,TRBV7-3,CASSPPGQNEAFF,TGTGCCAGCAGCCCCCCTGGACAAAATGAAGCTTTCTTT
few,TRBJ2-7,.,TRBV5-1,CASRRTRDSHEQYF,TGCGCCAGCAGGCGGACCCGGGACTCACACGAGCAGTACTTC
.,TRBJ2-5,.,TRBV6-5,CASSGTNTQYF,TGTGCCAGCAGTGGGACCAATACCCAGTACTTC
.,TRBJ2-7,.,TRBV9,CASSAGNEPGREYF,TGTGCCAGCAGCGCGGGGAACGAACCGGGACGGGAGTACTTC
.,TRBJ2-1,TRBD2,TRBV5-1,CASSSLAGGPAGTFF,TGCGCCAGCAGCTCGTTAGCGGGAGGGCCCGCGGGGACGTTCTTC
.,TRBJ1-2,.,TRBV6-1,CASASGQTDGYTF,TGTGCCAGCGCCTCAGGACAGACGGATGGCTACACCTTC
.,TRBJ2-1,.,TRBV28,CASTKRPQYNEQFF,TGTGCCAGCACTAAGCGGCCCCAGTACAATGAGCAGTTCTTC
.,TRBJ2-3,.,TRBV5-4,CASRGESTDTQYF,TGTGCCAGCAGGGGTGAAAGCACAGATACGCAGTATTTT
.,TRBJ2-1,.,TRBV28,CASTSRGRSSYNEQFF,TGTGCCAGCACCTCCCGGGGGCGAAGCTCCTACAATGAGCAGTTCTTC
once,TRBJ2-2,TRBD2,TRBV9,CASSVVPGGPTAGELFF,TGTGCCAGCAGCGTAGTCCCGGGAGGGCCTACGGCCGGGGAGCTGTTTTTT
.,TRBJ2-3,.,TRBV10-2,CAAWESADTQYF,TGCGCCGCCTGGGAGTCCGCAGATACGCAGTATTTT
.,TRBJ1-1,.,TRBV7-9,CASSLRGGGTEAFF,TGTGCCAGCAGCCTAAGGGGTGGGGGCACTGAAGCTTTCTTT